This T cell receptor (beta chain) was found in a study of T-cell reconstitution after alpha-beta-depleted transplantation in children. CDR1 and CDR2 (germline): MDHEN, SYDVKM. Trimming cost V 3 bases and J 5 bases, with 8 bases left between them. The CDR3 extends over 12 amino acids. Construction of the TCRbeta library involved unique molecular identifiers. TCRdb ran MiXCR on the PCR reads and lists one entry per CDR3 protein. The table shows some 240,000 distinct CDR3 sequences, with 9.5% to 15% occurring only once. In its sample, this clonotype was seen many times. The chain recombines TRBV28 with TRBJ2-7; D is perhaps TRBD1 or TRBD2 (5 bases each). The sequence came from a human donor who donated a stem cell graft to a child with acute lymphoblastic leukemia. This specimen consisted of PBMCs from the stem cell graft donor, obtained from the stem cell graft. For the CDR3, the DNA is TGTGCCAGCAGTTTCGTGGGGGACGAGCAGTACTTC. The encoded protein is CASSFVGDEQYF.